This is a list of T cell receptor beta chains from one sample in a study of long-term antiretroviral therapy in people with HIV. The data were produced by immunoSEQ multiplex PCR, yet TCRdb's version contains in-frame clones alone and is incomplete. The data show some 25,000 clones, with just over 85% seen just once and around 15% held by the top ten. The specimen comprised unsorted PBMCs, sampled 1.2 years after starting antiretroviral therapy. The source of these receptors is a man between 50 and 59 years old with HIV. Both conserved end residues are part of each CDR3.

J,V,CDR3
TRBJ1-1,TRBV19,CAIRPLGNTEAFF
TRBJ2-2,TRBV4-1,CASSQVPLAGANTGELFF
TRBJ2-2,TRBV6-5,CASSHRGNTGELFF
TRBJ2-5,TRBV7-3,CASSLRGGQDRQETQYF
TRBJ2-3,TRBV9,CASSVADGQRGTDTQYF
TRBJ1-1,TRBV6-1,CASNKQGSTEAFF
TRBJ1-4,TRBV6-5,CASSGTGVVEKLFF
TRBJ2-4,TRBV28,CASSFRTVEIAKNIQYF
TRBJ1-2,TRBV7-9,CASSRPGQLYGYTF
TRBJ2-1,TRBV7-2,CASSPRGQGWMNEQFF
TRBJ2-1,TRBV6-6,CASSYSVQRGAEQFF